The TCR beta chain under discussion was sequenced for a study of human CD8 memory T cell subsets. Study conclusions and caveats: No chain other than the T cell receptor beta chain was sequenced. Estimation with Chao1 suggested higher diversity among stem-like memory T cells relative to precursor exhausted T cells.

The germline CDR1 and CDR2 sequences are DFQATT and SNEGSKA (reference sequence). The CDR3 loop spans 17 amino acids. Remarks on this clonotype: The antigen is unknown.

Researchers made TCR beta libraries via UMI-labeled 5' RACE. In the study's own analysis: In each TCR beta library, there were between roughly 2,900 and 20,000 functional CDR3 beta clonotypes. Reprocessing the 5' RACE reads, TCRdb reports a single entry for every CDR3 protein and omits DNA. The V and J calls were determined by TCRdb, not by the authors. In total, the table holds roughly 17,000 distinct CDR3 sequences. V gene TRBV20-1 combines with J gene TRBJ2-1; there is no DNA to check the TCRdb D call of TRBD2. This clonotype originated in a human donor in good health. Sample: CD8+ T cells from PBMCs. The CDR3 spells CSARGPAAGGSYNEQFF.